Following are 20 T cell receptor beta chains from one sample sequenced in a study of cytomegalovirus exposure and HLA in healthy donors. Using immunoSEQ multiplex PCR, the repertoire was profiled, and TCRdb retains in-frame clones only, with some absent. The table records 250,000 to 350,000 clones, about nine tenths of them present only once. The specimen was PBMCs. The receptors shown here come from a woman in her thirties in good health and CMV-seropositive.

The chain links TRBV6-1 to TRBJ2-7, with D unresolved. The ends were cut back, 3 bases at V and 1 base at J, with 10 bases in the middle. Germline CDR1 and CDR2: MNHNS and SASEGT. CDR3 size: 14 residues. The CDR3 nucleotides read TGTGCCAGCAGTGAGCTCCTGGGATCCTACGAGCAGTACTTC. Protein product: CASSELLGSYEQYF.

About this clone: Other DNA sequences within the sample encode an identical CDR3. The chain carries TRBV28 and TRBJ1-5, with D unresolved. The CDR3 runs to 11 residues. Germline lookup yields CDR1 MDHEN and CDR2 SYDVKM. Trimming stripped 1 base from V and 7 bases from J, with 2 bases between. The CDR3 reads CASSLSQPQHF. CDR3 coding DNA: TGTGCCAGCAGTTTATCACAGCCCCAGCATTTT.

V and J are TRBV5-6 and TRBJ1-1; D may be TRBD1 (6 bases). The germline V and J ends were trimmed by 1 base and 0 bases, with 13 bases remaining between them. Germline CDR1 SGHDT, CDR2 YYEEEE. CDR3 size: 16 residues. This chain's CDR3 is CASSLYTGIVNTEAFF. CDR3 in DNA: TGTGCCAGCAGCTTGTATACAGGGATTGTGAACACTGAAGCTTTCTTT.

V gene TRBV2 combines with J gene TRBJ1-4, with D unclear. This CDR3 spans 14 amino acids. Per the germline V gene, CDR1 is SNHLY and CDR2 is FYNNEI. Trimming took 4 bases from V and 0 from J, leaving 6 bases between them. CDR3 region: CASSVSATNEKLFF. The CDR3, as DNA: TGTGCCAGCAGTGTATCCGCAACTAATGAAAAACTGTTTTTT.

Points on this clone: This sample also contains other DNA sequences that code for the same CDR3. The V and J genes are TRBV4-1 and TRBJ2-7, with TRBD1 matching 9 bases. This CDR3 region has 16 residues. Germline CDR1 and CDR2: MGHRA and YSYEKL. V lost 0 bases and J lost 1; bases outside the gene matches: 4. The CDR3 region has the DNA TGCGCCAGCAGCCAAGACCCGGGACAGGGATCCTACGAGCAGTACTTC. It encodes CASSQDPGQGSYEQYF.

This clone has a handful of counts. CDR3 in amino acids: CASSQSTGVNQPQHF. The CDR3 DNA reads as TGTGCCAGCAGCCAATCCACGGGAGTCAATCAGCCCCAGCATTTT. The chain links TRBV7-9 to TRBJ1-5; D is unclear. Germline V gene lookup returns CDR1 SEHNR and CDR2 FQNEAQ (reference sequence). This CDR3 comprises 15 residues. V gave up 5 bases and J gave up 3 bases, with 14 bases separating them.

The J gene is TRBJ1-2, the V gene TRBV27, with D maybe TRBD1 (5 bases). This CDR3 is built from 14 residues. The V gene's germline CDR1 is MNHEY and CDR2 SMNVEV (reference sequence). The ends were cut back, 5 bases at V and 3 bases at J, with 13 bases in the middle. The CDR3 loop is CASSAPGTDYGYTF. CDR3 sequence (DNA): TGTGCCAGCAGTGCCCCCGGGACCGACTATGGCTACACCTTC.

V is TRBV7-3 and J is TRBJ1-1; TRBD1 aligns across 7 bases. Germline V gene sequence: CDR1 SGHTA, CDR2 FQGTGA. Trimming at V came to 4 bases and at J to 1 base, leaving 0 bases not matched to a gene. CDR3 length equals 13 residues. The CDR3 region has the DNA TGTGCCAGCAGCTGGACAGGGAACACTGAAGCTTTCTTT. Translation gives CASSWTGNTEAFF.

Here the CDR3 DNA reads TGTGCCAGCAGTGAGGGCTCTGGAAACACCATATATTTT. Encoded protein: CASSEGSGNTIYF. The chain links TRBV6-1 to TRBJ1-3; D gene uncertain. The length of the CDR3 is 13 residues. Trimming removed 3 bases from V and 0 bases from J, with 3 bases in between. The germline gives CDR1 MNHNS, CDR2 SASEGT.

This clone was observed once. This chain uses TRBV27 with TRBJ1-4, with 9 bases identical to TRBD1. The CDR3 sequence is 15 residues long. CDR1 is MNHEY and CDR2 is SMNVEV in the germline V gene (reference sequence). The J segment lost 6 bases and the V segment lost 4 bases, leaving 6 bases of the junction unmatched. The CDR3 nucleotides read TGTGCCAGCAGTTCTGGACAGGGGTCGTATGAAAAACTGTTTTTT. Translated: CASSSGQGSYEKLFF.

The chain uses TRBV6-5 and TRBJ1-1; unclear D gene. Per germline, CDR1 MNHEY and CDR2 SVGAGI. The CDR3 consists of 13 residues. The V end lost 2 bases, the J end lost 1 base, and 5 bases lay between the germline ends. Here the CDR3 reads CASSYNWNTEAFF. As DNA, the CDR3 is TGTGCCAGCAGTTACAACTGGAACACTGAAGCTTTCTTT.

The chain joins TRBV29-1 to TRBJ2-1; 10 nucleotides match TRBD2. V shed 3 bases, J shed 0 bases, and the junction held 8 bases outside the gene matches. There are 17 residues in the CDR3. CDR1 and CDR2 (germline): SQVTM, ANQGSEA. CDR3 coding DNA: TGCAGCGTTGAGGGGCTAGCGGGGGCCAGCTCCTACAATGAGCAGTTCTTC. Translation gives CSVEGLAGASSYNEQFF.

The chain joins TRBV13 to TRBJ2-2, with a possible D match to TRBD2 (5 bases). CDR1 PRHDT and CDR2 FYEKMQ come from the germline V gene (reference sequence). This CDR3 is 12 amino acids long. The germline V and J ends were trimmed by 5 bases and 9 bases, with 10 bases remaining between them. CDR3 sequence: CASSPSPRELFF. DNA for the CDR3: TGTGCCAGCAGCCCTAGCCCCAGGGAGCTGTTTTTT.

The V gene is TRBV7-3, the J gene TRBJ2-5, with D possibly TRBD2 on 6 matching bases. CDR1 and CDR2 (germline): SGHTA, FQGTGA. The CDR3 is made up of 15 amino acids. With 2 bases removed from V and 4 bases from J, the gap between germline ends came to 14 bases. CDR3 amino acids: CASSLSAGRLETQYF. CDR3 DNA sequence: TGTGCCAGCAGCTTATCGGCGGGGAGGTTAGAGACCCAGTACTTC.

This clone was detected ten times or more. The chain joins TRBV19 to TRBJ2-1; no reliable D call. Germline V CDR1 and CDR2: LNHDA, SQIVND (reference sequence). V gave up 3 bases and J gave up 6 bases, with 9 bases separating them. The CDR3 sequence is 13 residues long. The CDR3 loop is CASSITFGNEQFF. CDR3 bases: TGTGCCAGTAGTATTACGTTCGGCAATGAGCAGTTCTTC.

The table lists this clone with a few counts. The chain recombines TRBV5-1 with TRBJ2-1, with 16 bases that match TRBD2. The CDR3 extends over 22 amino acids. V gave up 4 bases and J gave up 0 bases; unmatched junction bases: 16. Germline CDR1 SGHRS, CDR2 YFSETQ. The CDR3 spells CASSVAGTSGRAVSISYNEQFF. CDR3 nucleotides: TGCGCCAGCAGCGTTGCGGGGACTAGCGGGAGGGCCGTAAGTATCTCCTACAATGAGCAGTTCTTC.

This CDR3 reads CASSLGLAVSTDTQYF. CDR3 nucleotides: TGTGCCAGCAGCTTGGGGCTAGCGGTTAGCACAGATACGCAGTATTTT. The rearrangement links TRBV11-1 to TRBJ2-3, with TRBD2 matching 7 bases. This CDR3 comprises 16 residues. Germline V CDR1 and CDR2: SGHAT, FQDESV (reference sequence). V trimming: 3 bases; J trimming: 0 bases; junction bases outside the gene matches: 6.

The genes are TRBV27 and TRBJ1-1, with 10 bases matching TRBD1. Germline V gene sequence: CDR1 MNHEY, CDR2 SMNVEV (reference sequence). This CDR3 comprises 19 residues. The V and J ends lost 3 bases and 3 bases, in that order; junction bases with no gene match: 16. This CDR3 is CASSFAPDRGENGYTEAFF. The CDR3 DNA reads TGTGCCAGCAGTTTTGCCCCGGACAGGGGGGAAAATGGCTACACTGAAGCTTTCTTT.

This clone was counted once. This chain joins TRBV28 and TRBJ2-6, with D possibly TRBD1 on 6 matching bases. CDR3 length: 14 amino acids. V was shortened by 8 bases and J by 1 base, with 9 bases between the two germline ends. From germline, CDR1 is MDHEN and CDR2 SYDVKM. The CDR3 DNA reads TGTGCCAGCCACAGGGTTTCTGGGGCCAACGTCCTGACTTTC. This translates into CASHRVSGANVLTF.

This clone was seen a handful of times. Other nucleotide sequences in the sample specify the same CDR3. The chain uses TRBV5-6 and TRBJ2-7; D perhaps matches TRBD2 (5 bases). The ends were cut back, 4 bases at V and 0 bases at J, with 8 bases in the middle. Germline CDR1 and CDR2: SGHDT and YYEEEE. The CDR3 contains 13 residues. The CDR3 region is CASSPGSSYEQYF. In DNA, the CDR3 is TGTGCCAGCAGCCCGGGGTCCTCCTACGAGCAGTACTTC.